This TCR beta chain stems from a study of response to subunit inactivated influenza vaccine. The length of the CDR3 is 12 residues. Between the trimmed V and J ends, which lost 4 bases and 3 bases, there was a span of 9 bases. Germline V gene lookup returns CDR1 SQVTM and CDR2 ANQGSEA. From the RT-PCR reads, TCRdb called clonotypes with MiXCR, one entry per CDR3 protein. The sample consists of about 540,000 distinct CDR3 sequences, 20% to 25% of them appearing once. The same specimen was also included in a second study, on T cells expressing NK-cell markers. That paper adds: UMIs accompanied the 5'RACE template switching by which TCR beta cDNA was made.

This sequence joins TRBV29-1 and TRBJ2-5, with D uncertain. The starting material was CD4+ T cells sorted from PBMCs, obtained less than 13 days after vaccination. The clonotype originates from a man in his forties or fifties who received an inactivated influenza vaccine. Here the CDR3 reads CSVVDREETQYF. CDR3 coding DNA: TGCAGCGTTGTTGATAGGGAAGAGACCCAGTACTTC.